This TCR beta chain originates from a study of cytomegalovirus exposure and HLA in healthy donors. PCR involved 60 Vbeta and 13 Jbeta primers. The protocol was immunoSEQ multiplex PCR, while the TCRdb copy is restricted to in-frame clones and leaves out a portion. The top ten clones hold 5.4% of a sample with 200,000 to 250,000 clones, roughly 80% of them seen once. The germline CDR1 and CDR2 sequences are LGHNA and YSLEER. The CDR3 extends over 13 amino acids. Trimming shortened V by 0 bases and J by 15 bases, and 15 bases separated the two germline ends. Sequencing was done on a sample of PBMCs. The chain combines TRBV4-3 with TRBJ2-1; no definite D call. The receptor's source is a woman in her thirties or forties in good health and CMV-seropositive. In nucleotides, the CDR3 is TGCGCCAGCAGCCAAGATCCGGTCAACCTTCCGTTCTTC. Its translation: CASSQDPVNLPFF.